The 3 T cell receptor beta chains presented below share a single source sample, sequenced in a study of Ad26.COV2.S vaccination and SARS-CoV-2 variants. Assay used: immunoSEQ multiplex PCR; TCRdb lists only in-frame clones, some missing. The repertoire holds around 300,000 clones, with about 87% as singletons. Described treatment: over 15 received Ad26.COV2.S at low or high dose, single or two shots; 5 received placebo; per-sample allocation not given. Samples came from day 63 after the first vaccine or placebo injection. Sequenced material: peripheral blood, taken in a trial of Ad26.COV2.S vaccine versus placebo. These receptors originate from a person aged 18-60 years who received the Ad26.COV2.S COVID-19 vaccine or a placebo.

The V call is TRBV18, the J call TRBJ1-4, with 8 bases lining up with TRBD1. This CDR3 is built from 14 residues. From germline, CDR1 is KGHSH and CDR2 LQKENI. The V segment lost 4 bases and the J segment 9 bases; nucleotides outside the gene matches: 7. CDR3 residues: CASSHGQGEKKLFF. Written as DNA, the CDR3 is TGTGCCAGCTCACACGGACAGGGAGAAAAAAAACTGTTTTTT.

This chain connects TRBV7-3 to TRBJ2-3; TRBD2 matches 8 bases. The trim removed 2 bases at V and 2 bases at J, leaving 3 bases unmatched. The CDR3 contains 15 residues. Germline loops: CDR1 SGHTA, CDR2 FQGTGA. This CDR3 reads CASSLAGGSTDTQYF. Written as DNA, the CDR3 is TGTGCCAGCAGCTTAGCGGGGGGTTCCACAGATACGCAGTATTTT. Using reference TRBV7-3 and TRBJ2-3 for the parts outside the CDR3, the full variable domain is GAGVSQTPSNKVTEKGKYVELRCDPISGHTALYWYRQSLGQGPEFLIYFQGTGAADDSGLPNDRFFAVRPEGSVSTLKIQRTERGDSAVYLCASSLAGGSTDTQYFGPGTRLTVL.

The genes are TRBV9 and TRBJ1-1, with 9 bases aligning to TRBD1. CDR1 and CDR2 from the germline V gene are SGDLS and YYNGEE. V dropped 4 bases and J dropped 6; count of bases not matched to a gene: 7. CDR3 length: 14 amino acids. CDR3 in DNA: TGTGCCAGCAGCCCCGGACAGGGGACCGCTGAAGCTTTCTTT. This encodes CASSPGQGTAEAFF.